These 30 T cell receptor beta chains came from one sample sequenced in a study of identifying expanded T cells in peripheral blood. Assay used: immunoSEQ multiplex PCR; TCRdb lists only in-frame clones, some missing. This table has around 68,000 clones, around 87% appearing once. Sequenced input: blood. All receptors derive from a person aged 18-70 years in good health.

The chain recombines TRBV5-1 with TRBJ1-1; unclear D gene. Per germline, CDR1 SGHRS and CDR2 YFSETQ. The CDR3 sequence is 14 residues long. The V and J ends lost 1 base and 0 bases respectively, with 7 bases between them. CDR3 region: CASSLPQMNTEAFF. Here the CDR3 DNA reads TGCGCCAGCAGCTTGCCACAAATGAACACTGAAGCTTTCTTT.

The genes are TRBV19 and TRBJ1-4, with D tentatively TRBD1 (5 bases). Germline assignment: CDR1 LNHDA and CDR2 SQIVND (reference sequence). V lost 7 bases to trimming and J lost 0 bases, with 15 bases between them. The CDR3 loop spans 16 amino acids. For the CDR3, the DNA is TGTGCCAGTACCGGGACTGACGTTGCAACTAATGAAAAACTGTTTTTT. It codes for CASTGTDVATNEKLFF.

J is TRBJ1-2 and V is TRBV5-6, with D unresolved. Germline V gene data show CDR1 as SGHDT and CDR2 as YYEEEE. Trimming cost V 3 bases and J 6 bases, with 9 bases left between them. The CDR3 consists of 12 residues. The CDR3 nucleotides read TGTGCCAGCAGCTCGGACCCTGATGGCTACACCTTC. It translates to CASSSDPDGYTF.

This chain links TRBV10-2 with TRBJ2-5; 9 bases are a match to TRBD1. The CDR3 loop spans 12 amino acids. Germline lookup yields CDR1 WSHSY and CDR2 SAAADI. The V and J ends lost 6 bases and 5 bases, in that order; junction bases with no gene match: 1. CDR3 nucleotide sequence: TGCGCCAGCAGACAGGGGGCGGAGACCCAGTACTTC. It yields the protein CASRQGAETQYF.

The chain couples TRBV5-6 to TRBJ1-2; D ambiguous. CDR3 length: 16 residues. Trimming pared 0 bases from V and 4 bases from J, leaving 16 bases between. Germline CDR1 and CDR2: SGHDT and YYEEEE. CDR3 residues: CASSLEAGFGVYGYTF. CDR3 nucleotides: TGTGCCAGCAGCTTGGAGGCGGGCTTTGGAGTCTATGGCTACACCTTC.

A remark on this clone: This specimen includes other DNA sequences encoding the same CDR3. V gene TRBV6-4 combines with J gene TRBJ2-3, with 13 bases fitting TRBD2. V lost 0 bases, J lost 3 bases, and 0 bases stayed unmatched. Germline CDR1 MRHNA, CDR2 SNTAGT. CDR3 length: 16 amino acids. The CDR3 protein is CASSDSTSGGTDTQYF. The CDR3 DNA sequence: TGTGCCAGCAGTGACTCGACTAGCGGGGGGACAGATACGCAGTATTTT.

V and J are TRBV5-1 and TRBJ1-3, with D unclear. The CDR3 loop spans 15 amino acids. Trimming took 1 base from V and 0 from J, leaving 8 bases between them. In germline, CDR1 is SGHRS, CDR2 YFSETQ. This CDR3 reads CASSLRTGSGNTIYF. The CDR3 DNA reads TGCGCCAGCAGCTTGAGGACGGGCTCTGGAAACACCATATATTTT.

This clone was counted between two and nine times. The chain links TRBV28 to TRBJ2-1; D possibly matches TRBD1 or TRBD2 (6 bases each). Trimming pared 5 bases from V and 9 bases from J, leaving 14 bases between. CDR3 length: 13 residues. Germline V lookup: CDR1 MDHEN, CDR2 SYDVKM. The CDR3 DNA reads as TGTGCCAGCAGTAGGGACAAGACTAGTGAGCAGTTCTTC. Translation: CASSRDKTSEQFF.

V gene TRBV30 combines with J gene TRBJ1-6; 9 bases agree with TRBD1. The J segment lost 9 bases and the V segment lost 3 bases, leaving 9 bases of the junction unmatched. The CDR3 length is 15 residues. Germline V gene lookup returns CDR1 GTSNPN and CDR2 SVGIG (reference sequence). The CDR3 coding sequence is TGTGCCTGGAGCGACCCGGGACAGGGACCTTCACCCCTCCACTTT. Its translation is CAWSDPGQGPSPLHF.

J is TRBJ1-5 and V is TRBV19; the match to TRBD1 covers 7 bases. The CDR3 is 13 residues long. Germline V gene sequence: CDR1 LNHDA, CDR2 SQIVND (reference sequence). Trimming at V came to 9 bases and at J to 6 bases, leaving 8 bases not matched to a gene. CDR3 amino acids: CASGQVVGQPQHF. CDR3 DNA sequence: TGTGCCAGCGGACAGGTGGTAGGTCAGCCCCAGCATTTT.

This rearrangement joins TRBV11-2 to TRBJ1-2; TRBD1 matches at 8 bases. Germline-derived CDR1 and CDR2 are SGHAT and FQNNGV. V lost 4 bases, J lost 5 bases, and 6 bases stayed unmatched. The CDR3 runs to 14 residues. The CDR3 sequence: CASSYTGGGYGYTF. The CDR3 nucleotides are TGTGCCAGCAGCTATACAGGGGGTGGGTATGGCTACACCTTC.

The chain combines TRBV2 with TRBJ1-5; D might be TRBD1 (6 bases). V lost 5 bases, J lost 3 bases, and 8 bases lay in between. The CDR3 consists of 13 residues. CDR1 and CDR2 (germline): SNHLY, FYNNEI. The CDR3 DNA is TGTGCCAGCAGTTGGGGGCTCAATCAGCCCCAGCATTTT. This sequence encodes CASSWGLNQPQHF.

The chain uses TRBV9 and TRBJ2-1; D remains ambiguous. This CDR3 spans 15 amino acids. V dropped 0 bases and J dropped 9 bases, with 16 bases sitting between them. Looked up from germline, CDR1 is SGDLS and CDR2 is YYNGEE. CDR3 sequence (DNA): TGTGCCAGCAGCGTAGTGGATTCTTCATGGAGTGAGCAGTTCTTC. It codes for CASSVVDSSWSEQFF.

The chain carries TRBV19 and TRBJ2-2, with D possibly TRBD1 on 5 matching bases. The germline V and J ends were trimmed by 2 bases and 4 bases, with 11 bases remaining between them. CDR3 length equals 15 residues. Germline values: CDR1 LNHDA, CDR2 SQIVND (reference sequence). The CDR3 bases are TGTGCCAGTAGTATACCCGCAAGGGGCACCGGGGAGCTGTTTTTT. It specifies CASSIPARGTGELFF.

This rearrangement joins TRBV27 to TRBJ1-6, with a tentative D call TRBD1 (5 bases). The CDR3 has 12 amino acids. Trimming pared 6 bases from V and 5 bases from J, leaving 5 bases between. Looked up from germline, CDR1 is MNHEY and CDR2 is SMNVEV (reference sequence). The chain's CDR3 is CASRQDNSPLHF. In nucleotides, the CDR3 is TGTGCCAGCAGACAGGATAATTCACCCCTCCACTTT.

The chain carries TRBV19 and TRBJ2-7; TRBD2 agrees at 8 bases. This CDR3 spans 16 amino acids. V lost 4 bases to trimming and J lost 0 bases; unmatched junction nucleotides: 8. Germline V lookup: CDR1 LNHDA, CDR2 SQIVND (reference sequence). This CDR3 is CASSTTGTSSSYEQYF. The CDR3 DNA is TGTGCCAGTAGTACAACCGGGACTAGTAGCTCCTACGAGCAGTACTTC.

CDR3 in amino acids: CASSWDGEAQPQHF. In DNA form, the CDR3 reads TGTGCCAGCAGCTGGGACGGGGAGGCCCAGCCCCAGCATTTT. This rearrangement joins TRBV5-5 to TRBJ1-5; the D gene is possibly TRBD1 (5 bases). The CDR3 has 14 amino acids. Germline V gene data show CDR1 as SGHKS and CDR2 as YYEKEE (reference sequence). Trimming removed 3 bases from V and 7 bases from J, with 14 bases in between.

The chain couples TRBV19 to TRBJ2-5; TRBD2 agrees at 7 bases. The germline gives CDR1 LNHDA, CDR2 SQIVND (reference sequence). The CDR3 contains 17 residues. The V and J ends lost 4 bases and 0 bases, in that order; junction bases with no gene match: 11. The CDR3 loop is CASSRRGQRGYQETQYF. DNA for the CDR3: TGTGCCAGTAGTAGAAGGGGCCAGCGGGGATACCAAGAGACCCAGTACTTC. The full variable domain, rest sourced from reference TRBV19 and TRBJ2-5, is DGGITQSPKYLFRKEGQNVTLSCEQNLNHDAMYWYRQDPGQGLRLIYYSQIVNDFQKGDIAEGYSVSREKKESFPLTVTSAQKNPTAFYLCASSRRGQRGYQETQYFGPGTRLLVL.

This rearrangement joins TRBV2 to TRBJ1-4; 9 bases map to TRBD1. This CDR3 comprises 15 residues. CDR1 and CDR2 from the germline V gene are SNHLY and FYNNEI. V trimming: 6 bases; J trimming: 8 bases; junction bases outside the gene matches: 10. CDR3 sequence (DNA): TGTGCCAGCAGCCCGGACAGGGGAGGACGGGAAAAACTGTTTTTT. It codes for CASSPDRGGREKLFF.

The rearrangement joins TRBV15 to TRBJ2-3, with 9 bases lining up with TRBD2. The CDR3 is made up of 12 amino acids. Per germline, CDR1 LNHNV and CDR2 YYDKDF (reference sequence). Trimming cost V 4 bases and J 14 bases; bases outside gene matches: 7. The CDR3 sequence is CATSITGTSRYF. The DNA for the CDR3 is TGTGCCACCAGCATAACCGGGACTAGCCGGTATTTT.

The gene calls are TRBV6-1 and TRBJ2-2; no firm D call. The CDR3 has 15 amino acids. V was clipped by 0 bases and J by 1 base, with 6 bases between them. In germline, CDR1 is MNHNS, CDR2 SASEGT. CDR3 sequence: CASSEAPENTGELFF. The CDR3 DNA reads TGTGCCAGCAGTGAAGCGCCCGAGAACACCGGGGAGCTGTTTTTT.

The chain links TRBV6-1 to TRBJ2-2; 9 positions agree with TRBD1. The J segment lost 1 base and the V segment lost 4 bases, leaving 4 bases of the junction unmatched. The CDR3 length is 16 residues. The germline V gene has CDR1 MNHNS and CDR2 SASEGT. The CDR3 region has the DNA TGTGCCAGCAGTGGAGACAGGGGGATGAACACCGGGGAGCTGTTTTTT. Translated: CASSGDRGMNTGELFF.

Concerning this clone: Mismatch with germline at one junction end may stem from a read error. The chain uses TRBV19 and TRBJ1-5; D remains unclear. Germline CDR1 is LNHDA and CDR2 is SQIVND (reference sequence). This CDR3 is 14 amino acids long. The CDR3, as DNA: TGTGCCAGTAGTATAGATCGGGCCGTTCAGCCCCAGCACTTT. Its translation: CASSIDRAVQPQHF.

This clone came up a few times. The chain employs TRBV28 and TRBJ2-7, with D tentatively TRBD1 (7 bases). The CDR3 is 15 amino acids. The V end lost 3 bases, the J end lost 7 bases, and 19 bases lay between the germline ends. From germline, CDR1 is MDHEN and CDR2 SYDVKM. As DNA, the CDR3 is TGTGCCAGCAGTTTGGCCGACAGGGAGGTGGGGGAGCAGTACTTC. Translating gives CASSLADREVGEQYF.

DNA for the CDR3: TGTGCCAGCAGTCTAGGACATTATGGCTACACCTTC. As protein: CASSLGHYGYTF. The chain uses TRBV28 and TRBJ1-2; weak D call: TRBD1 (5 bases). V shed 5 bases and J shed 5 bases, with 9 bases lying between them. The CDR3 is 12 amino acids. CDR1 is MDHEN, CDR2 SYDVKM, per germline.

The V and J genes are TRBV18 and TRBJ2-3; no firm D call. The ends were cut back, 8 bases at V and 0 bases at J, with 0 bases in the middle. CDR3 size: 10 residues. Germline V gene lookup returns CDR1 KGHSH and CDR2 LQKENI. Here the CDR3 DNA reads TGTGCCAGCAGCACAGATACGCAGTATTTT. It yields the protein CASSTDTQYF.

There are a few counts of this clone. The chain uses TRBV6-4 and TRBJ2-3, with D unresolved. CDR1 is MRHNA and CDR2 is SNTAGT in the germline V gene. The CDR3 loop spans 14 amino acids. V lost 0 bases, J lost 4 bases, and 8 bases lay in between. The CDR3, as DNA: TGTGCCAGCAGTGACTCGATGGAAGCAGATACGCAGTATTTT. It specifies CASSDSMEADTQYF.

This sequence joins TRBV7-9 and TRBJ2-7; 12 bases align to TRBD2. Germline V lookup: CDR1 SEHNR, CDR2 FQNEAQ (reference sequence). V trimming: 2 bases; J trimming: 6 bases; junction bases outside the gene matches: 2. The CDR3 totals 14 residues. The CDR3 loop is CASSLTSGGPEQYF. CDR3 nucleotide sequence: TGTGCCAGCAGCTTAACTAGCGGGGGGCCCGAGCAGTACTTC.

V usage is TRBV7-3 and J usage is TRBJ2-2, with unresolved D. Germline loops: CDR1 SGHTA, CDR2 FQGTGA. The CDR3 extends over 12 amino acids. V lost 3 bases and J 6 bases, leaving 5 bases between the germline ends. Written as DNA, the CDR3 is TGTGCCAGCAGCTTTCAGGCCGGGGAGCTGTTTTTT. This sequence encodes CASSFQAGELFF.

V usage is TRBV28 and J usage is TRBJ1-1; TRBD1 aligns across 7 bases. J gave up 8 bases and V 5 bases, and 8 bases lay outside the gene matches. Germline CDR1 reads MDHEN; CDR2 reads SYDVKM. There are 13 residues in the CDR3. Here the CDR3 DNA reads TGTGCCAGCAGTCCGAGGACAGGCGGAGAAGCTTTCTTT. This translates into CASSPRTGGEAFF.